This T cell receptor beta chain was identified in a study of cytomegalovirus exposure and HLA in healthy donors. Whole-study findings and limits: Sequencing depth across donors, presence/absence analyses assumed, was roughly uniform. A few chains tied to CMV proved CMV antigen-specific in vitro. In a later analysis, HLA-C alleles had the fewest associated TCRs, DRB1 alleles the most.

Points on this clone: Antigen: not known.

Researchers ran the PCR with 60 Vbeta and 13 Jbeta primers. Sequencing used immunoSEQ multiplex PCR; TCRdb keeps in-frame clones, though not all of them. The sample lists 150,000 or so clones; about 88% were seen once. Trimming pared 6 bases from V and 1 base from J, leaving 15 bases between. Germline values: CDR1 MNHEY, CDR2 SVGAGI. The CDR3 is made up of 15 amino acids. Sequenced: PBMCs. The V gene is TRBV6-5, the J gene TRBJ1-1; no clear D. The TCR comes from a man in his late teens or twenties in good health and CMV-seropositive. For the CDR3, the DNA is TGTGCCAGCAGCTATTCCAGGATCCGGAACACTGAAGCTTTCTTT. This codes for CASSYSRIRNTEAFF.